What follows describes a single TCR beta chain. This entry comes from a study of human T cells and chemical hapten exposure. Time point meaning: patch test 1, 2 weeks after DPC sensitization. Treatment meaning: therapeutic diphenylcyclopropenone sensitization with weekly scalp DPC. From the RACE reads, TCRdb called clonotypes with MiXCR, one entry per CDR3 protein. The repertoire holds roughly 180,000 distinct CDR3 sequences, with around 24% as singletons. The ends lost 7 bases at V and 0 bases at J; junction bases unmatched: 6. This CDR3 contains 14 residues. Germline values: CDR1 SGHRS, CDR2 YFSETQ. The chain recombines TRBV5-1 with TRBJ1-1; 7 bases agree with TRBD1. The material was whole blood, obtained in connection with sensitization to the hapten diphenylcyclopropenone (DPC). The TCR was taken from a woman aged 45-65 years with alopecia areata. Some clones in this sample may be carry-over from other donors' samples. The CDR3 sequence: CASHAGTVNTEAFF. The DNA of the CDR3 is TGCGCCAGCCATGCCGGGACAGTGAACACTGAAGCTTTCTTT.